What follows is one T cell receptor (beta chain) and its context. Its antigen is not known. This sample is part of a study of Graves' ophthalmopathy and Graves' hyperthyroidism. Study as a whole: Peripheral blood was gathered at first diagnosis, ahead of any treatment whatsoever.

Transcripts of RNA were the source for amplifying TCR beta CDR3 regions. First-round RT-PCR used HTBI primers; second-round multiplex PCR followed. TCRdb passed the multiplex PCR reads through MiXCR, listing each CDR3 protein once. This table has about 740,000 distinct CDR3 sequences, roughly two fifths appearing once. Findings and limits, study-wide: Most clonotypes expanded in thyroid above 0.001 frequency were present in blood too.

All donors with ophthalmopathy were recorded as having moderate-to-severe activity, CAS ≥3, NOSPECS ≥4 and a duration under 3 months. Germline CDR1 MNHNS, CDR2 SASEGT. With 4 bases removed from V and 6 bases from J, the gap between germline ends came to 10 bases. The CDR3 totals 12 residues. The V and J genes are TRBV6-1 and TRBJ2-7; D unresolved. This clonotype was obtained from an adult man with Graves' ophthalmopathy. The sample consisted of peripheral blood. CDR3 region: CASSVGWREQYF. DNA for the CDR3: TGTGCCAGCAGTGTCGGGTGGCGCGAGCAGTACTTC.